This T cell receptor beta chain stems from a study of beta chain features in type 1 diabetes. On the study more broadly: No age, gender or cell yield differences were seen between patients and healthy donors.

As every portion of the isolated RNA was reverse transcribed, the sequencing read expressed TCRB transcripts. TCRdb keeps only in-frame clones here, not all; method: immunoSEQ multiplex PCR. The sample has under 450,000 clones; approximately 14% are singletons. Per germline, CDR1 SQVTM and CDR2 ANQGSEA. The V end was cut by 4 bases, the J end by 7 bases, with 20 bases between. The CDR3 spans 15 residues. Whole-study results and caveats: Among type 1 diabetes patients, VDJ junctions had fewer insertions and more deletions. Reads derived from cDNA could over-represent cells showing high TCR expression. Patients and controls would be equally affected if PCR favored shorter templates.

This clone was observed many times. Antigen specificity is unknown. This clonotype was sampled from a man between 25 and 39 years old in good health. This sequence joins TRBV29-1 and TRBJ2-1, with a possible D match to TRBD2 (7 bases). Sequencing input: naive CD4+ T cells from blood. CDR3 sequence (DNA): TGCAGCGTTGGAACGTGGCGGGGGCGCCTGAATGAGCAGTTCTTC. The encoded protein is CSVGTWRGRLNEQFF.